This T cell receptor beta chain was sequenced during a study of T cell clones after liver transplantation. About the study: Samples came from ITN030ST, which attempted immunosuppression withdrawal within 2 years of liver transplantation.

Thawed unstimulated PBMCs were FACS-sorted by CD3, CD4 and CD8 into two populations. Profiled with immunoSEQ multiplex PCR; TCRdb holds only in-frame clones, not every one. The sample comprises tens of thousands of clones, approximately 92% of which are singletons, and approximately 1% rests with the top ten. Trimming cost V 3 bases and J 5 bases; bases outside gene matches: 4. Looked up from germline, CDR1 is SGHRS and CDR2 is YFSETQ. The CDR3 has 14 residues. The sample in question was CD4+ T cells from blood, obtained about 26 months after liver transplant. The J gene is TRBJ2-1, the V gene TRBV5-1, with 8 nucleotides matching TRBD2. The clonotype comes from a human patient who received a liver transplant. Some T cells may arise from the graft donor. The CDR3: CASSSAGANNEQFF. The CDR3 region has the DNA TGCGCCAGCAGCTCAGCGGGAGCTAACAATGAGCAGTTCTTC.